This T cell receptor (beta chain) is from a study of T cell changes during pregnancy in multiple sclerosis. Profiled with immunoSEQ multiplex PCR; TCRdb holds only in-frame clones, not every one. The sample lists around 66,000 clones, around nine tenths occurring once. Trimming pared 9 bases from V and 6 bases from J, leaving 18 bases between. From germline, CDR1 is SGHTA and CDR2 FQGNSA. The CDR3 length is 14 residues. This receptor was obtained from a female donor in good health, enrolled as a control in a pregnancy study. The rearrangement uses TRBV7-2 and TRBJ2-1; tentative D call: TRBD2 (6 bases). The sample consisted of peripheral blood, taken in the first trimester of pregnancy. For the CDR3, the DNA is TGTGCCAGTCGTAGTGGCGGGGTCCCCAATGAGCAGTTCTTC. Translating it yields CASRSGGVPNEQFF. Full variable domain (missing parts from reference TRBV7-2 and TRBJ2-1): GAGVSQSPSNKVTEKGKDVELRCDPISGHTALYWYRQSLGQGLEFLIYFQGNSAPDKSGLPSDRFSAERTGGSVSTLTIQRTQQEDSAVYLCASRSGGVPNEQFFGPGTRLTVL.